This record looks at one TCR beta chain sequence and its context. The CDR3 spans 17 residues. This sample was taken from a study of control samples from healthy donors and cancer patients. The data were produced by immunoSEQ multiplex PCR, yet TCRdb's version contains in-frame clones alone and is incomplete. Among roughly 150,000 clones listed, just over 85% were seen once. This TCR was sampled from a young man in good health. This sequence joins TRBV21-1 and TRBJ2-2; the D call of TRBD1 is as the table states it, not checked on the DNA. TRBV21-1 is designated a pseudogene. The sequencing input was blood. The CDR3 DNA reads TGTGCCAGCAGTTGTTGGGCCGGGACATCGAACACCGGGGAGCTGTTTTTT. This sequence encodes CASSCWAGTSNTGELFF.